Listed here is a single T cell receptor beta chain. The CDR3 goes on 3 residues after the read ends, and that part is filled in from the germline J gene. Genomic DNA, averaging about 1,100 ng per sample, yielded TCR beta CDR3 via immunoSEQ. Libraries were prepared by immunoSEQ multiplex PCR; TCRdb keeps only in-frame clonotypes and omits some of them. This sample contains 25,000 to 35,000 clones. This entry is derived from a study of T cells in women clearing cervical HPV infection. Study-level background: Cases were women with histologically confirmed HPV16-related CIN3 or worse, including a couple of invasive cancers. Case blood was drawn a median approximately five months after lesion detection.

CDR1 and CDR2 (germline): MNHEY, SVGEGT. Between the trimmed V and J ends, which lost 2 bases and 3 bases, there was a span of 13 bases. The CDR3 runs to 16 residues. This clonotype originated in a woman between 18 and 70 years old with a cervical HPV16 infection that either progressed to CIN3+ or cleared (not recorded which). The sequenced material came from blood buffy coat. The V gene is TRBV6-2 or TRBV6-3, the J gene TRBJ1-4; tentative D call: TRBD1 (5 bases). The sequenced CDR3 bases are TGTGCCAGCAGTTACCCCCCCAGGGAGCCTAATGAAAAA. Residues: CASSYPPREPNEK. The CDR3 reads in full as CASSYPPREPNEKLFF.